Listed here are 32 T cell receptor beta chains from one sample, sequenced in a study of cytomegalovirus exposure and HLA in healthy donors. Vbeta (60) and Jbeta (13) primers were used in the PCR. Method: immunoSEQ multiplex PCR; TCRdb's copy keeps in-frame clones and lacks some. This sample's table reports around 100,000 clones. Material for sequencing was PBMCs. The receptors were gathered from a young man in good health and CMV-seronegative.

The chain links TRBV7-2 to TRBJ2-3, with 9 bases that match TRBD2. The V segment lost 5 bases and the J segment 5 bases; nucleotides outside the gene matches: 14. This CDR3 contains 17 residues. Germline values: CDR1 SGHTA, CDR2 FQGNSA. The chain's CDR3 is CASSPGTSPRRGDTQYF. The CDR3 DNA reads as TGTGCCAGCAGCCCCGGGACTAGCCCACGGCGGGGAGATACGCAGTATTTT.

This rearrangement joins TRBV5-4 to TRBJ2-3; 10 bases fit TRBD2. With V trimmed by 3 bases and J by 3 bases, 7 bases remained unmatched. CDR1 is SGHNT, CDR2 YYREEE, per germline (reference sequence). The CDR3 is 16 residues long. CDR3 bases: TGTGCCAGCAGCTGGGAGCGGGGGGGCGGGACAGATACGCAGTATTTT. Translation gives CASSWERGGGTDTQYF.

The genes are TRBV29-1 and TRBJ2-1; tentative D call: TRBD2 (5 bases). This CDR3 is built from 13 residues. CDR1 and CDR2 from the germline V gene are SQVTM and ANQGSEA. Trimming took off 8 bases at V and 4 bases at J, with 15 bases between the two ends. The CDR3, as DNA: TGCAGCTCCTCTCCGCGAGGGTACAATGAGCAGTTCTTC. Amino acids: CSSSPRGYNEQFF.

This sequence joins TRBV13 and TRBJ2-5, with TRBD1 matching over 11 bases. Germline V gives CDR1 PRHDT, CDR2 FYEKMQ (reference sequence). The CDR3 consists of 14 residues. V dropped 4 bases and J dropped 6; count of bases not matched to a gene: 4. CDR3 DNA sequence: TGTGCCAGCAGCTCGGACAGGGGGCGAAAGACCCAGTACTTC. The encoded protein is CASSSDRGRKTQYF.

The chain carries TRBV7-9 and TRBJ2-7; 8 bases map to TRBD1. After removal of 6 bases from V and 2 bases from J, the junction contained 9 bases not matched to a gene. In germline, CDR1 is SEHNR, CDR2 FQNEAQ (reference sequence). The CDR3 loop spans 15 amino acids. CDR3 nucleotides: TGTGCCAGCAGTCGAGTCCCGGACAGGGCCTACGAGCAGTACTTC. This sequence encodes CASSRVPDRAYEQYF.

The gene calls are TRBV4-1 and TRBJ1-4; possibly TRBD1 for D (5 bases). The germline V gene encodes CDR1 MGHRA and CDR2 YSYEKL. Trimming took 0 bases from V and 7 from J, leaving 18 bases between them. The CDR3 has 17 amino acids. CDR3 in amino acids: CASSQDRRGPPGEKLFF. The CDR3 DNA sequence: TGCGCCAGCAGCCAAGACAGGAGGGGACCCCCTGGTGAAAAACTGTTTTTT.

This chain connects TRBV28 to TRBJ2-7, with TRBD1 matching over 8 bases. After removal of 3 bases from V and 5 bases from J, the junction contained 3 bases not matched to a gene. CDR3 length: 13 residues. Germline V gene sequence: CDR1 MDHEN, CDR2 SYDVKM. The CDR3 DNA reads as TGTGCCAGCAGTTTCGCAGGGGGCAACGAGCAGTACTTC. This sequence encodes CASSFAGGNEQYF.

CDR3 DNA: TGTGCCAGCAGCTTTCTCCGGGGTCTCCCCGAGCAGTACTTC. Protein sequence: CASSFLRGLPEQYF. The chain joins TRBV7-4 to TRBJ2-7; possible D gene TRBD2, 5 bases. Germline V gives CDR1 SGHVT, CDR2 SQSDAQ. Trimming pared 3 bases from V and 6 bases from J, leaving 15 bases between. The CDR3 covers 14 residues.

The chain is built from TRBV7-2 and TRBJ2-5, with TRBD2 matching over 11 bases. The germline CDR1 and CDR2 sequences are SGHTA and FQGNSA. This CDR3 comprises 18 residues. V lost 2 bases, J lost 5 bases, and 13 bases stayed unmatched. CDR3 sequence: CASSLRGGRLAGRETQYF. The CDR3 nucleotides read TGTGCCAGCAGCTTAAGGGGCGGTAGACTAGCGGGGAGGGAGACCCAGTACTTC.

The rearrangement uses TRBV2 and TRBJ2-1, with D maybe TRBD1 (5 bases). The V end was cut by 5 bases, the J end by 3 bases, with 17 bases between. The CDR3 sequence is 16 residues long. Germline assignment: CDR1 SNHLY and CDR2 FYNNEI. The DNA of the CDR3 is TGTGCCAGCAGTCGAACTGAGGCAGGGAACTACAATGAGCAGTTCTTC. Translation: CASSRTEAGNYNEQFF.

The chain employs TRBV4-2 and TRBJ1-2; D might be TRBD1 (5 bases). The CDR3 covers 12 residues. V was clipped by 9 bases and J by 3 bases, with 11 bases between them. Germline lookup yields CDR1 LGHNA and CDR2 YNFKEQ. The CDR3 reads CARYAGDYGYTF. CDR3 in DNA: TGTGCCAGATACGCGGGGGACTATGGCTACACCTTC.

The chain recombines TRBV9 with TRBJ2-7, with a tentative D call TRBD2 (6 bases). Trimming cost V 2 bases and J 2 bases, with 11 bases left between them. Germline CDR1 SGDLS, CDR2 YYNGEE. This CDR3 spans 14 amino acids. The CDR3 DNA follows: TGTGCCAGCAGCGTCTACTCGGGGGCCTACGAGCAGTACTTC. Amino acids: CASSVYSGAYEQYF.

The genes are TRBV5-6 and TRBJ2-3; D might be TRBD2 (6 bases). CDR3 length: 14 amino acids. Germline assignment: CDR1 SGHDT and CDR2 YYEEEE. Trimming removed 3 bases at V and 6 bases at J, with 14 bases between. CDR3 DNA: TGTGCCAGCAGCTCCCGGGAGAGGGCGGATACGCAGTATTTT. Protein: CASSSRERADTQYF.

The CDR3 nucleotides are TGTGCCAGCAGCTTACGGCAGGGAGGAGGCTACACCTTC. Protein product: CASSLRQGGGYTF. The chain is built from TRBV7-2 and TRBJ1-2; maybe TRBD1 (5 bases). The germline V gene encodes CDR1 SGHTA and CDR2 FQGNSA. The CDR3 runs to 13 residues. The V end was cut by 2 bases, the J end by 8 bases, with 12 bases between.

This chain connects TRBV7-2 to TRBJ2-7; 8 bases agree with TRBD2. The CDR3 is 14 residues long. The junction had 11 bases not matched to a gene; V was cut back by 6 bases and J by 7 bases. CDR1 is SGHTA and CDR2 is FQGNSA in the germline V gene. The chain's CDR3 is CASRRWTSPEEQYF. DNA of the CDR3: TGTGCCAGCAGACGGTGGACTAGCCCGGAGGAGCAGTACTTC. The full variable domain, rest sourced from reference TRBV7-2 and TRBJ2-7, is GAGVSQSPSNKVTEKGKDVELRCDPISGHTALYWYRQSLGQGLEFLIYFQGNSAPDKSGLPSDRFSAERTGGSVSTLTIQRTQQEDSAVYLCASRRWTSPEEQYFGPGTRLTVT.

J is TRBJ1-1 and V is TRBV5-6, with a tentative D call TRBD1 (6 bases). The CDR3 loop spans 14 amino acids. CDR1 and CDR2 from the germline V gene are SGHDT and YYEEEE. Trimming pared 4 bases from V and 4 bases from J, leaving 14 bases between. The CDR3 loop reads CASSVYRATTEAFF. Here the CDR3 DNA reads TGTGCCAGCAGCGTGTACAGGGCGACCACTGAAGCTTTCTTT.

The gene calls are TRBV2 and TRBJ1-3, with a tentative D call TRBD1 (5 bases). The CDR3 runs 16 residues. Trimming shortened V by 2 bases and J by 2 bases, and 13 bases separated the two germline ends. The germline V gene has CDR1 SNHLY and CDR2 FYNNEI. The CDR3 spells CASSEPRGGAGNTIYF. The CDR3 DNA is TGTGCCAGCAGTGAACCCCGGGGGGGGGCTGGAAACACCATATATTTT. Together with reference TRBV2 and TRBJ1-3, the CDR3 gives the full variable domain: EPEVTQTPSHQVTQMGQEVILRCVPISNHLYFYWYRQILGQKVEFLVSFYNNEISEKSEIFDDQFSVERPDGSNFTLKIRSTKLEDSAMYFCASSEPRGGAGNTIYFGEGSWLTVV.

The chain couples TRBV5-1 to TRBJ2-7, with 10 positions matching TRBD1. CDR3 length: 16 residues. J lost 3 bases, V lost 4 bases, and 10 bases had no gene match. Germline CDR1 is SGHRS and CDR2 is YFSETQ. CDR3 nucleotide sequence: TGCGCCAGCAGCCTGAGACCCCGGGACAGGGGCTACGAGCAGTACTTC. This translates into CASSLRPRDRGYEQYF. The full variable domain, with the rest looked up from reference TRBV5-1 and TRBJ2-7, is KAGVTQTPRYLIKTRGQQVTLSCSPISGHRSVSWYQQTPGQGLQFLFEYFSETQRNKGNFPGRFSGRQFSNSRSEMNVSTLELGDSALYLCASSLRPRDRGYEQYFGPGTRLTVT.

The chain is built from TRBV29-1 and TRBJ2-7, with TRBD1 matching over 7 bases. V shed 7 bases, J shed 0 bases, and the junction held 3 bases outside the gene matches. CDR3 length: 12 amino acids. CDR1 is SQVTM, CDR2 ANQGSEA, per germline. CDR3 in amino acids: CSAGDSSYEQYF. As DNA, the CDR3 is TGCAGCGCTGGGGACAGCTCCTACGAGCAGTACTTC.

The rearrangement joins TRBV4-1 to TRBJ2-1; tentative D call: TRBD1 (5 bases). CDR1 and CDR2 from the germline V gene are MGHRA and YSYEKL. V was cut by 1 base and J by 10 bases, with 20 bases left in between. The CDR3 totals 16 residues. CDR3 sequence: CASSQVSQGVLREQFF. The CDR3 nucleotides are TGCGCCAGCAGCCAAGTCTCCCAGGGTGTTCTTCGAGAGCAGTTCTTC.

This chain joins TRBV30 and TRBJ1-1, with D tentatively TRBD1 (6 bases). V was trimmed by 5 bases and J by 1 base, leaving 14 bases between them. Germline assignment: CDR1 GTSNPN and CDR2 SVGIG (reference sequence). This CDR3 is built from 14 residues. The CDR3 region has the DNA TGTGCCTGGCGGAGGGGGGGCCCGAACACTGAAGCTTTCTTT. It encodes CAWRRGGPNTEAFF.

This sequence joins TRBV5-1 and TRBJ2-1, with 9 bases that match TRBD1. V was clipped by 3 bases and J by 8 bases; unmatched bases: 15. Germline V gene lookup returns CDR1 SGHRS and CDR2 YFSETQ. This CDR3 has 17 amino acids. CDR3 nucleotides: TGCGCCAGCAGCTCGTACTTACCCGGGACAGGGAATGATGAGCAGTTCTTC. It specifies CASSSYLPGTGNDEQFF.

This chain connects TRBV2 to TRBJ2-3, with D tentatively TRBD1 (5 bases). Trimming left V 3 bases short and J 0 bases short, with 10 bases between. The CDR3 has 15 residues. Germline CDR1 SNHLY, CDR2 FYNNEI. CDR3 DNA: TGTGCCAGCAGTGACCAGGGCGCCAGCACAGATACGCAGTATTTT. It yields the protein CASSDQGASTDTQYF.

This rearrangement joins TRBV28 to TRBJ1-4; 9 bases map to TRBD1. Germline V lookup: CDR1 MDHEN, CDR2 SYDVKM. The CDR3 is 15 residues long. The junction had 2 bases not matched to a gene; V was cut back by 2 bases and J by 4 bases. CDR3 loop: CASSLPTGGNEKLFF. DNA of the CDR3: TGTGCCAGCAGTTTACCGACAGGGGGTAATGAAAAACTGTTTTTT.

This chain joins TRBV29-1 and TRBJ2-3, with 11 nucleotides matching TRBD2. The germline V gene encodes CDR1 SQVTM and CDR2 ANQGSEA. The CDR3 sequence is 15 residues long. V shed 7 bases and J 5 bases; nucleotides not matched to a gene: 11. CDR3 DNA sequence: TGCAGCGCCCGGGGGACTAGCGGTGATGGAGATACGCAGTATTTT. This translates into CSARGTSGDGDTQYF.

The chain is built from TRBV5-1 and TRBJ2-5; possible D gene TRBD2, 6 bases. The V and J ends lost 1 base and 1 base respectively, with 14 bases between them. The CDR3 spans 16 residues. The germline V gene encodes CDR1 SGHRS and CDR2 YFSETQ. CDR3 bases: TGCGCCAGCAGCTTGTCCCCGACTAGTGGCCAAGAGACCCAGTACTTC. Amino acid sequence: CASSLSPTSGQETQYF.

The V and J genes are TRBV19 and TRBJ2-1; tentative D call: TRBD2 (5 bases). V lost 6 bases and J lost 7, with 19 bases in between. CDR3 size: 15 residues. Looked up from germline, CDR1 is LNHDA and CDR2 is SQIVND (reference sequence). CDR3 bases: TGTGCCAGTAGCTTTCCCTCGGACTCTGTAAATGAGCAGTTCTTC. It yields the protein CASSFPSDSVNEQFF.

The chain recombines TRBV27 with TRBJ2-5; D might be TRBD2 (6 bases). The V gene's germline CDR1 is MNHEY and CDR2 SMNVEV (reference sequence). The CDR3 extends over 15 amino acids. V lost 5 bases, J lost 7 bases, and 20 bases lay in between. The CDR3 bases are TGTGCCAGCAGTACCATATGGCCTTCCGGGGGGACCCAGTACTTC. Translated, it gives CASSTIWPSGGTQYF.

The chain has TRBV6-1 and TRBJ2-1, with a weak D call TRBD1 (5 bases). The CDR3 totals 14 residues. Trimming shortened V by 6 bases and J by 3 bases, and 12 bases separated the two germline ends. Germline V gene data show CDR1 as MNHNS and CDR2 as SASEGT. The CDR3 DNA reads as TGTGCCAGCAGAACGACAGCTGGCTACAATGAGCAGTTCTTC. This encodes CASRTTAGYNEQFF.

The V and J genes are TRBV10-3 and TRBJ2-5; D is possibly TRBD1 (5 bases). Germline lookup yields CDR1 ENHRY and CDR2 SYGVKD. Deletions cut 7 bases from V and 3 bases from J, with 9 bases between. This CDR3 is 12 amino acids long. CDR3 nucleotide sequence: TGTGCCATCAAGGACATTGAAGAGACCCAGTACTTC. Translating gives CAIKDIEETQYF.

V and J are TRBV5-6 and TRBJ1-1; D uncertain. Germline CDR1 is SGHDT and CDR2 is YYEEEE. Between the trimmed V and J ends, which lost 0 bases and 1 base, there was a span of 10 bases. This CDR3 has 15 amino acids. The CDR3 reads CASSLAWAANTEAFF. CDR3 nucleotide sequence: TGTGCCAGCAGCTTGGCCTGGGCAGCGAACACTGAAGCTTTCTTT.

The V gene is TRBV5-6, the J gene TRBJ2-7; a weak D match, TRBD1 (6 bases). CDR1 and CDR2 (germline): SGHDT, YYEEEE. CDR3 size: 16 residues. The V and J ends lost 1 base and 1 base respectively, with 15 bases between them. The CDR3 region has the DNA TGTGCCAGCAGCTTGTCATCAGGGGATAGTTCCTACGAGCAGTACTTC. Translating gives CASSLSSGDSSYEQYF.